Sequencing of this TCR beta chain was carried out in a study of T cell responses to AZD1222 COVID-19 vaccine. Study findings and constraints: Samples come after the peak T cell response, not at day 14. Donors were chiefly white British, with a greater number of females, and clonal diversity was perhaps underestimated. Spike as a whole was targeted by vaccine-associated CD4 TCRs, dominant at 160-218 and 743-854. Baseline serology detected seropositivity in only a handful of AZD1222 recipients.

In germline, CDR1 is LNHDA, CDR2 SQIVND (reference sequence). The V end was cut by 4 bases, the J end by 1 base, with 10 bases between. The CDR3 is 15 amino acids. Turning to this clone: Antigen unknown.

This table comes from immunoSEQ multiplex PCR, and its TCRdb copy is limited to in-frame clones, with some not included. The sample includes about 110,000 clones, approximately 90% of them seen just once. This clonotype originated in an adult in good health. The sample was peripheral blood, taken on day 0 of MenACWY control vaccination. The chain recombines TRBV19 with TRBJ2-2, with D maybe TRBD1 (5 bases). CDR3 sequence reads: CASSNGHWNTGELFF. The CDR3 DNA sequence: TGTGCCAGTAGTAACGGACACTGGAACACCGGGGAGCTGTTTTTT.